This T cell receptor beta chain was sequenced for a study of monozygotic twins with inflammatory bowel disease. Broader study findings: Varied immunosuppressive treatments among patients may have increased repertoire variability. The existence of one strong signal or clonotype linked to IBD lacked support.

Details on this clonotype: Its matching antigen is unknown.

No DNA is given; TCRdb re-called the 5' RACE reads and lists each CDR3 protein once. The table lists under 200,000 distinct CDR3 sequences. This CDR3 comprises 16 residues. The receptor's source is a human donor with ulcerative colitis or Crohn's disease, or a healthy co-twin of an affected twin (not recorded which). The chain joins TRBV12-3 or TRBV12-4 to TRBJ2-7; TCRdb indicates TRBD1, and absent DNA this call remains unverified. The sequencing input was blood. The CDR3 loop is CASSPPEFGPAYEQYF.